This T cell receptor beta chain appears in the sequencing data of a study of T cell clonality in common variable immunodeficiency. General study points: Fewer deletions and N-nucleotide insertions were reportedly seen in common variable immunodeficiency TCR beta sequences.

The CVID group had fewer than 19 females and some 30 males, mean age approximately 40. Patients and controls were mostly of Caucasian heritage. This clone has a handful of counts. Its specificity is unknown. The CDR3 end is not reached by the read, which stops 3 residues before it; the germline J gene fills it in. The germline CDR1 and CDR2 sequences are SGHTA and FQGTGA. The CDR3 covers 17 residues. V lost 1 base and J 4 bases, leaving 17 bases between the germline ends. The repertoire was sequenced with immunoSEQ multiplex PCR; TCRdb's copy has only in-frame clones and lacks some. The sample contains fewer than 35,000 clones, none of them singletons.

The sequencing input was peripheral blood mononuclear cells. This sequence joins TRBV7-3 and TRBJ1-3; no reliable D call. This receptor was obtained from a human donor with common variable immunodeficiency. The CDR3 here is CASSLSGPRSSGNTIYF. The CDR3 DNA, read in part, is TGTGCCAGCAGCTTAAGTGGTCCGCGTTCCTCAGGAAACACC.